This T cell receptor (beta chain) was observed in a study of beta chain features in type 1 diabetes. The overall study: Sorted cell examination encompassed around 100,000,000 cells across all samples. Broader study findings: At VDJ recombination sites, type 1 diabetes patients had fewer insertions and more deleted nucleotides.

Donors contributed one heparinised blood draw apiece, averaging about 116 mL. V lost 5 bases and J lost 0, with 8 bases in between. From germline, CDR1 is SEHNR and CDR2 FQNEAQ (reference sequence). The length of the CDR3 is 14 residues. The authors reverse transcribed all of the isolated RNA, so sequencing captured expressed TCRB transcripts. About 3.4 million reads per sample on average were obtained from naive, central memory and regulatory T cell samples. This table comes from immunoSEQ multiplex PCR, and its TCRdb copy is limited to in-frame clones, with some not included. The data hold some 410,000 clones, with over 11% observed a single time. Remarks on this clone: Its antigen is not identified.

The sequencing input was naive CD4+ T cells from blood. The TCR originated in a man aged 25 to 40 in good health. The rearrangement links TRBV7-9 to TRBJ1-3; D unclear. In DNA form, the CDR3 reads TGTGCCAGCAGCCCCCCTAGCTCTGGAAACACCATATATTTT. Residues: CASSPPSSGNTIYF.